This entry features one T cell receptor (beta chain) sequence. Other DNA sequences in the sample encode the same CDR3. The data derive from a study of shared clonotypes between healthy human individuals. CD45RO negativity and positive selection for CCR7 defined naive CD8 cells, a population that excluded terminally differentiated effector memory CD45RA+ cells. Per the original data handling: In the immunoSEQ data, sequences were junction-only and lacked quality scores, so filtering differed. Profiling relied on immunoSEQ multiplex PCR, and the TCRdb table lists in-frame clones only, not all of them. V and J calls and clone size are those listed in that table; D and trimming were worked out from the DNA. The sample carries about 2 million clones, approximately 94% recorded once. Germline V lookup: CDR1 SGHDT, CDR2 YYEEEE. The CDR3 spans 12 residues. Trimming stripped 3 bases from V and 4 bases from J, with 8 bases between.

The specimen sequenced was naive CD8+ T cells sorted from blood. V and J are TRBV5-6 and TRBJ2-7, with D hard to call. This TCR was sampled from a man younger than 35 in good health. CDR3 in amino acids: CASSSQGYEQYF. CDR3 bases: TGTGCCAGCAGCTCCCAAGGATACGAGCAGTACTTC.